These T cell receptor beta chains were read from a single sample in a study of radiation and T cells in renal cell carcinoma. The data were produced by immunoSEQ multiplex PCR, yet TCRdb's version contains in-frame clones alone and is incomplete. The data hold around 77,000 clones, with roughly 83% observed a single time. This specimen consisted of blood, obtained from a patient whose treatment included radiotherapy and nephrectomy. These receptors were obtained from a woman aged 55-70 years with renal cell carcinoma. Both conserved end residues are part of each CDR3. The order of the fields is V gene, clone size, J gene, D gene, CDR3 protein, CDR3 DNA. A D gene is named only where the DNA matches it firmly. Clone size is stated in some rows and not others, as once, few, many or a class when expanded.

TRBV5-1	-	TRBJ2-3	-	CASRPFQLRRDTQYF	TGCGCCAGCAGACCGTTCCAGCTCAGAAGAGATACGCAGTATTTT
TRBV28	-	TRBJ2-1	TRBD2	CASSFYTSGGKNEQFF	TGTGCCAGCAGTTTCTATACTAGCGGGGGTAAAAATGAGCAGTTCTTC
TRBV19	once	TRBJ2-1	-	CASSTGQYNEQFF	TGTGCCAGTAGTACCGGACAGTACAATGAGCAGTTCTTC
TRBV19	-	TRBJ1-6	-	CASSIGGNYNSPLHF	TGTGCCAGTAGTATCGGGGGAAACTATAATTCACCCCTCCACTTT
TRBV27	-	TRBJ1-5	-	CASSFGAGPRSGQPQHF	TGTGCCAGCAGTTTTGGGGCCGGGCCCCGCTCGGGGCAGCCCCAGCATTTT
TRBV5-8	-	TRBJ1-4	TRBD1	CASSGFRDRVEKLFF	TGTGCCAGCAGCGGCTTTCGGGACAGGGTAGAAAAACTGTTTTTT
TRBV27	-	TRBJ2-2	-	CASRMGWGNTGELFF	TGTGCCAGCCGTATGGGCTGGGGAAACACCGGGGAGCTGTTTTTT
TRBV5-1	-	TRBJ1-1	TRBD1	CASSQSGTGSMNTEAFF	TGCGCCAGCAGCCAATCCGGGACAGGATCGATGAACACTGAAGCTTTCTTT
TRBV6-5	-	TRBJ1-6	-	CASSYDLGSPLHF	TGTGCCAGCAGTTATGACCTTGGATCACCCCTCCACTTT
TRBV2	-	TRBJ1-6	TRBD1	CASSAFTGTGVNSPLHF	TGTGCCAGCAGTGCCTTTACCGGGACAGGGGTAAATTCACCCCTCCACTTT
TRBV6-1	-	TRBJ2-5	-	CASSEFLSRETQYF	TGTGCCAGCAGTGAATTTCTTAGCCGGGAGACCCAGTACTTC
TRBV27	-	TRBJ2-1	-	CASSLRIPPVSYNEQFF	TGTGCCAGCAGTTTACGTATACCACCAGTCTCCTACAATGAGCAGTTCTTC
TRBV28	-	TRBJ1-1	-	CASSLSTGNTEAFF	TGTGCCAGCAGTTTGTCAACGGGGAACACTGAAGCTTTCTTT
TRBV19	-	TRBJ1-5	-	CASSMGGNQPQHF	TGTGCCAGTAGTATGGGAGGCAATCAGCCCCAGCATTTT
TRBV5-4	-	TRBJ1-1	-	CASSLDIQGSSEAFF	TGTGCCAGCAGCTTAGACATCCAGGGTAGTTCTGAAGCTTTCTTT
TRBV6-1	-	TRBJ1-1	TRBD1	CASSETGSTEAFF	TGTGCCAGCAGTGAGACAGGGAGTACTGAAGCTTTCTTT
TRBV28	-	TRBJ1-5	-	CASSLVGGRQAYNQPQHF	TGTGCCAGCAGTTTAGTCGGTGGTCGACAGGCTTACAATCAGCCCCAGCATTTT
TRBV19	-	TRBJ1-1	-	CASSMVLNTEAFF	TGTGCCAGTAGTATGGTCTTGAACACTGAAGCTTTCTTT
TRBV6-1	once	TRBJ1-6	TRBD1	CASSETGTGLYSPLHF	TGTGCCAGCAGTGAGACCGGGACAGGGCTTTATTCACCCCTCCACTTT
TRBV18	-	TRBJ2-5	-	CASSRPQETQYF	TGTGCCAGCTCACGACCACAAGAGACCCAGTACTTC
TRBV11-2	once	TRBJ1-2	-	CASSAVEGKGNYGYTF	TGTGCCAGCAGCGCGGTGGAGGGGAAGGGTAACTATGGCTACACCTTC
TRBV19	few	TRBJ1-2	-	CASIPGITRGDYGYTF	TGTGCCAGTATCCCGGGGATCACGCGAGGAGACTATGGCTACACCTTC
TRBV18	once	TRBJ1-1	TRBD1	CASLQGQGAVEAFF	TGTGCCAGCTTACAAGGACAGGGGGCCGTTGAAGCTTTCTTT
TRBV10-3	-	TRBJ2-7	-	CAISDGSVGEQYF	TGTGCCATCAGTGATGGATCAGTCGGCGAGCAGTACTTC
TRBV6-5	-	TRBJ1-2	-	CASSYGGYGYTF	TGTGCCAGCAGTTACGGGGGCTATGGCTACACCTTC
TRBV5-5	once	TRBJ1-4	-	CASSLGPRLFF	TGTGCCAGCAGCCTCGGGCCCCGTCTGTTTTTT
TRBV9	-	TRBJ2-7	-	CASSVGSHTYEQYF	TGTGCCAGCAGCGTAGGATCTCATACCTACGAGCAGTACTTC
TRBV27	-	TRBJ1-1	-	CASSLGAWDTEAFF	TGTGCCAGCAGTCTTGGGGCTTGGGACACTGAAGCTTTCTTT
TRBV7-6	-	TRBJ1-1	-	CASSPPIWDTGVNTEAFF	TGTGCCAGCAGCCCCCCGATTTGGGATACGGGGGTGAACACTGAAGCTTTCTTT
TRBV28	-	TRBJ2-7	-	CASSFPGVGEQYF	TGTGCCAGCAGTTTTCCCGGAGTAGGGGAGCAGTACTTC
TRBV19	-	TRBJ2-7	-	CASSIKGGRYEQYF	TGTGCCAGTAGTATTAAGGGGGGACGCTACGAGCAGTACTTC
TRBV19	-	TRBJ1-5	TRBD1	CASSMADRALGQPQHF	TGTGCCAGTAGTATGGCGGACAGGGCCCTTGGACAGCCCCAGCATTTT
TRBV5-1	-	TRBJ2-7	-	CASSRPDDYEQYF	TGCGCCAGCAGCCGCCCGGATGACTACGAGCAGTACTTC
TRBV4-2	-	TRBJ2-7	TRBD2	CASRPSGASYEQYF	TGTGCCAGCAGGCCTAGCGGGGCATCCTACGAGCAGTACTTC
TRBV19	-	TRBJ1-5	-	CASSIWTDSNQPQHF	TGTGCCAGTAGTATTTGGACAGATAGCAATCAGCCCCAGCATTTT
TRBV6-1	-	TRBJ2-2	-	CASSGWTDTGELFF	TGTGCCAGCAGTGGATGGACAGACACCGGGGAGCTGTTTTTT
TRBV6-5	-	TRBJ2-5	TRBD2	CASSYGGGAGETQYF	TGTGCCAGCAGTTATGGCGGGGGGGCCGGGGAGACCCAGTACTTC
TRBV5-8	once	TRBJ1-4	-	CASGRTNEKLFF	TGTGCCAGCGGGAGGACTAATGAAAAACTGTTTTTT
TRBV9	-	TRBJ2-2	-	CASSVEGSTGELFF	TGTGCCAGCAGCGTAGAGGGCAGCACCGGGGAGCTGTTTTTT
TRBV5-1	few	TRBJ1-2	TRBD1	CASRGQGPEGYTF	TGCGCCAGCAGGGGACAGGGCCCCGAGGGCTACACCTTC
TRBV5-1	-	TRBJ2-3	TRBD2	CASSFVTSGSTDTQYF	TGCGCCAGCAGCTTCGTGACTAGCGGAAGCACAGATACGCAGTATTTT
TRBV28	-	TRBJ2-7	-	CASSSLGPYEQYF	TGTGCCAGCAGTTCCCTGGGACCCTACGAGCAGTACTTC
TRBV28	-	TRBJ2-7	-	CASSPHTRGGREQYF	TGTGCCAGCAGTCCCCATACACGAGGCGGACGGGAGCAGTACTTC
TRBV28	-	TRBJ1-1	-	CASSRDQGNTEAFF	TGTGCCAGCAGCCGTGACCAGGGGAACACTGAAGCTTTCTTT
TRBV5-1	-	TRBJ2-3	-	CASSVTAVGSTDTQYF	TGCGCCAGCAGTGTGACAGCCGTCGGCTCCACAGATACGCAGTATTTT